This T cell receptor beta chain comes out of a study of T cells in Graves' hyperthyroidism and ophthalmopathy. Patients were excluded for uncontrolled infection, other autoimmune disease, pregnancy or lactation. Fresh peripheral blood, 10 ml, yielded the PBMCs. Study observations and caveats: The model predicted ophthalmopathy a median roughly 6.5 months before onset. The majority of expanded thyroid clonotypes above 0.001 also appeared in blood.

This CDR3 is built from 14 residues. Germline CDR1 is LGHDT and CDR2 is YNNKEL (reference sequence). V shed 2 bases and J 4 bases; nucleotides not matched to a gene: 5. Amplification yielded TCR beta CDR3 regions, with RNA transcripts as the source. HTBI primers were used for first-round RT-PCR of the TCR CDR3. TCRdb ran MiXCR on the multiplex PCR reads and lists one entry per CDR3 protein. This table holds 500,000 to 750,000 distinct CDR3 sequences, approximately 14% found once. Regarding this clonotype: Its antigen is undetermined.

The chain employs TRBV3-1 and TRBJ2-7; 7 positions match TRBD2. The sequence derives from a woman aged 30 to 39 with Graves' hyperthyroidism. Input material: blood. CDR3 DNA sequence: TGTGCCAGCAGCCAATTCGGGGGGTTTTACGAGCAGTACTTC. Protein product: CASSQFGGFYEQYF.